This TCR beta chain was sequenced in a study of T cells in Graves' hyperthyroidism and ophthalmopathy (dated by TCRdb to between 2017 and 2020). With respect to the entire study: Peripheral blood samples were taken at the time of initial diagnosis, prior to any treatment. The roughly 100 discovery patients were randomly split 7:3 into training and test sets. The study also compared thyroid tissue and blood T-cell repertoires from about six Graves' hyperthyroidism patients. After sampling, hyperthyroidism patients received methimazole starting at 30 mg daily, and ophthalmopathy patients received high-dose intravenous methylprednisolone. An independent validation cohort of under 20 hyperthyroidism patients and some 15 patients who later progressed to ophthalmopathy tested prospective prediction of ophthalmopathy. To identify distinguishing TCR V-J signatures, a discovery cohort of around 98 patients was used, comprising under 45 with Graves' ophthalmopathy and 57 with stable Graves' hyperthyroidism. According to the paper, TCR Vbeta CDR3 sequencing was carried out on approximately 140 peripheral blood samples, which came from about 45 ophthalmopathy, some 73 hyperthyroidism and some 17 progressor patients.

Details on this clonotype: Its antigen specificity is not known. Base qualities are not recorded, but no much larger clone differs from it by a single base.

General findings and caveats noted by the study authors: Ophthalmopathy was separated from stable hyperthyroidism by a 13 V-J signature model, with 85% to 90% sensitivity and about 81% specificity obtained in cross-validation and 80%/75% obtained in testing. During validation, the model predicted progression to ophthalmopathy a median of about 6.3 months ahead of onset, with 60% to 71% sensitivity and 72.22% specificity. Blood samples also contained most of the expanded thyroid clonotypes (frequency above 0.001), which suggests that blood repertoires may reflect thyroid immune responses. No statistical method was used to fix the sample size in advance, and group allocation was not hidden from the investigators.

TCR beta CDR3 regions were amplified from RNA transcripts. For the first round of RT-PCR on the TCR CDR3, the HTBI primer set was used together with the Qiagen OneStep RT-PCR kit. A second multiplex PCR round built the libraries, followed by size selection and purification. The libraries were sequenced on an Illumina HiSeq2000 using paired-end 100 bp reads. Under the source paper's analysis protocol: SOAPnuke was used to process the raw data, removing reads that contained adapters or uncalled bases, had a mean Phred below 15, or lacked an exact match to the constant primer or identifier. COPE v1.2.5 was used to merge the high-quality paired reads, and each unique nucleotide sequence was defined as a clonotype. Clonotypes were aligned to IMGT TRBV, TRBD and TRBJ reference segments using MiTCR v1.1. The analysis was restricted to V-J combinations with a frequency above 0.0001, which together covered approximately 99% of the repertoires. The TCS score was defined as F50 (clonal expansion) divided by E x V (chaos), with BLOSUM62-based TCRdist calculated between CDR3 peptides within each V-J. Welch's t-statistics and random forest reduced 514 V-J features to 13, which were used in a naive Bayes classifier (R e1071). TCRdb reanalyzed the raw reads on its own, using fastp at Q25 for trimming and MiXCR for clone calling, and kept in-frame beta chains. A single entry per CDR3 protein holds the most common genes and DNA from its merged rows. V and J calls and clone size were set by TCRdb, not the authors. This sample has 300,000 to 450,000 distinct CDR3 sequences in its table, and about 13% of those were observed once. The ten top clones hold 9.2% of the sample.

From the cysteine through the phenylalanine, the CDR3 covers 14 amino acids. Of all the DNA, just the CDR3 is kept, 42 bases in frame from base 1. The junction shows trimming of 6 bases on V and 1 base on J, plus 11 bases between the germline ends. A patient counted as having stable Graves' hyperthyroidism if no progression to ophthalmopathy occurred over 18 months of follow-up. Hyperthyroidism patients were newly diagnosed, with disease duration under 2 months, and aged 18 to 65 years. Any patient with an uncontrolled infection, another autoimmune disease, pregnancy or lactation was excluded. Diagnoses were established on the basis of clinical symptoms, serum thyroxine and TRAb, thyroid ultrasound, and orbital computed tomography. PBMCs were separated from 7.5 to 10 ml of fresh peripheral blood using Ficoll-Paque density gradient centrifugation. Total RNA was extracted using Trizol reagent, and RNA quality was assessed on an Agilent 2100 Bioanalyzer.

Sequencing input: blood. The chain couples TRBV12-3 or TRBV12-4 to TRBJ2-3; the D gene lacks a confident call. The clonotype was recovered from a young woman with Graves' hyperthyroidism. The CDR3 reads CASRAHSGTDTQYF. The sequence in DNA is TGTGCCAGCAGGGCCCATTCGGGCACAGATACGCAGTATTTT.